This TCR beta chain is from a study of CD8 T cells in ankylosing spondylitis. Whole-study findings and limits: Some of these motif variants have turned up before, in reports on reactive arthritis synovial fluid and blood.

The CDR3 contains 14 residues. With 3 bases removed from V and 4 bases from J, the gap between germline ends came to 9 bases. Germline CDR1 and CDR2: SEHNR and FQNEAQ (reference sequence). Ten or more counts support this clonotype. Antigen specificity is unknown. One entry per CDR3 protein results from TCRdb running MiXCR on the 5' RACE reads. Among about 140,000 distinct CDR3 sequences listed, 7.3% were seen once. The sequenced material came from blood, either unsorted or a sorted T cell fraction (not recorded which). The chain employs TRBV7-9 and TRBJ1-4, with D hard to call. This TCR was recovered from a female donor with ankylosing spondylitis or in good health (not recorded which). The CDR3 DNA reads as TGTGCCAGCAGCTTTGGTGGGAGTAATGAAAAACTGTTTTTT. Amino acid sequence: CASSFGGSNEKLFF.